This TCR beta chain was recovered during a study of cytomegalovirus exposure and HLA in healthy donors. Regarding the study as a whole: No immune exposure information besides CMV serostatus was available. Later on, analysis showed that most CMV-associated TCR beta chains appeared to be HLA-restricted.

The primer mix had 60 Vbeta and 13 Jbeta primers. Some clones are missing from TCRdb's copy, which holds only in-frame ones; the method was immunoSEQ multiplex PCR. The table has 150,000 or so clones, around 83% seen once. As to this clone: Its antigen remains unidentified.

Sequenced material: PBMCs. This receptor was obtained from a man over 45 in good health and CMV-seropositive.

The CDR3 protein is CASRGTGTTFEQFF. The DNA for the CDR3 is TGTGCCAGCAGGGGGACTGGGACTACATTTGAGCAGTTCTTC. The chain carries TRBV6-5 and TRBJ2-1, with 7 bases identical to TRBD2. Germline trimming cut 6 bases from V and 9 bases from J; bases unmatched to any gene: 11. CDR1 and CDR2 (germline): MNHEY, SVGAGI. The CDR3 covers 14 residues.